This TCR beta chain was sequenced during a study of human T cells and chemical hapten exposure. Study-wide background: DPC (0.01%) was patch tested on the upper back and read at 6 days.

TCRdb reprocessed the RACE reads via MiXCR and lists one record per CDR3 protein. The table shows approximately 370,000 distinct CDR3 sequences, with 4.5% to 7% occurring only once. Points on this clonotype: This clone may be a read error of a much larger clone one base away.

Time point defined: pre-sensitization, week 0. Treatment in this sample: therapeutic diphenylcyclopropenone sensitization with weekly scalp DPC. Trimming took 1 base from V and 2 from J; bases not matched to a gene: 6. This CDR3 is 15 amino acids long. CDR1 and CDR2 from the germline V gene are SQVTM and ANQGSEA. The chain links TRBV29-1 to TRBJ2-7; 9 bases fit TRBD2. The input for sequencing was whole blood, taken in connection with sensitization to the hapten diphenylcyclopropenone (DPC). The receptor comes from a woman between 18 and 29 years old with alopecia areata. Some clones in this sample may be carry-over from other donors' samples. The CDR3 region is CSVEGLAGWTYEQYF. The CDR3, as DNA: TGCAGCGTTGAAGGCCTAGCGGGGTGGACCTACGAGCAGTACTTC.